A selection of T cell receptor beta chains follows, all from one sample in a study of blood T cell repertoires in COVID-19. Assay: immunoSEQ multiplex PCR; the TCRdb copy retains only in-frame clones and omits some. This table holds tens of thousands of clones, approximately 91% found once. Sequencing was done on a sample of peripheral blood. The receptor set was obtained from a human donor in a cohort sampled during active COVID-19. The CDR3 runs from the conserved cysteine through the conserved F or W. Fields, in order: CDR3 protein, CDR3 DNA, J gene, clone size, D gene, V gene. D genes are given only for firm matches. Some rows mark clone size as missing; the rest say once, few, many or name a class of expanded clone.

cdr3_aa: CASSTSTGAYNEQFF
cdr3_nt: TGTGCCAGCAGCACCTCGACAGGGGCATACAATGAGCAGTTCTTC
j_call: TRBJ2-1
clone_size: -
d_call: TRBD1
v_call: TRBV7-3

cdr3_aa: CASRRQDYGYTF
cdr3_nt: TGTGCCAGCAGACGACAGGACTATGGCTACACCTTC
j_call: TRBJ1-2
clone_size: -
d_call: -
v_call: TRBV27

cdr3_aa: CASSQEGGADTQYF
cdr3_nt: TGTGCCAGCAGCCAAGAGGGGGGGGCAGATACGCAGTATTTT
j_call: TRBJ2-3
clone_size: -
d_call: TRBD2
v_call: TRBV3-1/TRBV3-2

cdr3_aa: CASSPTSAPAGYTF
cdr3_nt: TGTGCCAGCAGCCCTACCTCGGCCCCAGCGGGCTACACCTTC
j_call: TRBJ1-2
clone_size: -
d_call: -
v_call: TRBV7-8

cdr3_aa: CASSQGAGGEKLFF
cdr3_nt: TGTGCCAGCAGCCAGGGGGCAGGCGGGGAAAAACTGTTTTTT
j_call: TRBJ1-4
clone_size: -
d_call: TRBD1
v_call: TRBV7-8

cdr3_aa: CASSLSSTGGAIHGYTF
cdr3_nt: TGTGCCAGCAGTTTGTCGTCAACAGGGGGCGCAATCCATGGCTACACCTTC
j_call: TRBJ1-2
clone_size: -
d_call: TRBD1
v_call: TRBV6-2/TRBV6-3

cdr3_aa: CASSAGLAGQETQYF
cdr3_nt: TGCGCCAGCAGTGCTGGACTAGCGGGCCAAGAGACCCAGTACTTC
j_call: TRBJ2-5
clone_size: -
d_call: TRBD2
v_call: TRBV10-1

cdr3_aa: CASTLLAGGRGSTDTQYF
cdr3_nt: TGTGCCAGCACCTTATTAGCGGGGGGCCGGGGTAGCACAGATACGCAGTATTTT
j_call: TRBJ2-3
clone_size: -
d_call: TRBD2
v_call: TRBV27

cdr3_aa: CASSLGSGTPGNTEAFF
cdr3_nt: TGCGCCAGCAGCTTAGGTAGCGGGACGCCTGGGAACACTGAAGCTTTCTTT
j_call: TRBJ1-1
clone_size: once
d_call: -
v_call: TRBV5-1

cdr3_aa: CASSPWTGEGNEKLFF
cdr3_nt: TGTGCCAGCAGCCCCTGGACAGGGGAGGGTAATGAAAAACTGTTTTTT
j_call: TRBJ1-4
clone_size: -
d_call: TRBD1
v_call: TRBV7-9

cdr3_aa: CSVPKGGASSYNEQFF
cdr3_nt: TGCAGCGTCCCGAAGGGGGGGGCGAGCTCCTACAATGAGCAGTTCTTC
j_call: TRBJ2-1
clone_size: -
d_call: -
v_call: TRBV29-1

cdr3_aa: CASTFVRDRVFGYTF
cdr3_nt: TGTGCCAGCACCTTCGTACGGGACAGGGTTTTTGGCTACACCTTC
j_call: TRBJ1-2
clone_size: -
d_call: TRBD1
v_call: TRBV6-5

cdr3_aa: CASSSGRSRETQYF
cdr3_nt: TGCGCCAGCAGCTCTGGCAGGTCTCGGGAGACCCAGTACTTC
j_call: TRBJ2-5
clone_size: -
d_call: -
v_call: TRBV5-1

cdr3_aa: CASSPAGTGGAGTGELFF
cdr3_nt: TGTGCCAGCAGCCCTGCAGGGACAGGGGGCGCGGGCACCGGGGAGCTGTTTTTT
j_call: TRBJ2-2
clone_size: -
d_call: TRBD1
v_call: TRBV5-4

cdr3_aa: CASSSGGGQPQHF
cdr3_nt: TGTGCCAGCAGCTCAGGGGGCGGGCAGCCCCAGCATTTT
j_call: TRBJ1-5
clone_size: -
d_call: TRBD1
v_call: TRBV11-2

cdr3_aa: CASSRARDMRSNTIYF
cdr3_nt: TGTGCCAGTAGCCGCGCCAGGGACATGAGATCCAACACCATATATTTT
j_call: TRBJ1-3
clone_size: -
d_call: -
v_call: TRBV19

cdr3_aa: CASSQDPLSYEQYF
cdr3_nt: TGCGCCAGCAGCCAAGATCCCCTCTCCTACGAGCAGTACTTC
j_call: TRBJ2-7
clone_size: -
d_call: -
v_call: TRBV4-3

cdr3_aa: CASSLAEYQPQHF
cdr3_nt: TGTGCCAGCAGCTTGGCGGAGTATCAGCCCCAGCATTTT
j_call: TRBJ1-5
clone_size: -
d_call: -
v_call: TRBV7-9

cdr3_aa: CASSFQVVRDRDQPQHF
cdr3_nt: TGTGCCAGCAGCTTCCAAGTCGTCCGGGACAGAGATCAGCCCCAGCATTTT
j_call: TRBJ1-5
clone_size: once
d_call: TRBD1
v_call: TRBV7-2

cdr3_aa: CASSLWRFDSPLHF
cdr3_nt: TGTGCCAGCAGCTTATGGAGGTTTGATTCACCCCTCCACTTT
j_call: TRBJ1-6
clone_size: -
d_call: -
v_call: TRBV11-2

cdr3_aa: CASSPAPGTGGGGYTF
cdr3_nt: TGTGCCAGCTCACCGGCCCCAGGGACAGGGGGCGGTGGCTACACCTTC
j_call: TRBJ1-2
clone_size: -
d_call: TRBD1
v_call: TRBV18

cdr3_aa: CASSGGGTVF
cdr3_nt: TGTGCCAGCAGTGGGGGGGGAACGGTCTTC
j_call: TRBJ2-1
clone_size: -
d_call: TRBD2
v_call: TRBV2

cdr3_aa: CASSFRASGGAYDTQYF
cdr3_nt: TGTGCCAGCAGCTTTCGGGCTAGCGGGGGGGCCTATGATACGCAGTATTTT
j_call: TRBJ2-3
clone_size: -
d_call: TRBD2
v_call: TRBV7-9

cdr3_aa: CASRPTGVYGYTF
cdr3_nt: TGTGCCAGCAGACCGACAGGGGTATATGGCTACACCTTC
j_call: TRBJ1-2
clone_size: -
d_call: TRBD1
v_call: TRBV6-5

cdr3_aa: CASSSPGLAYNEQFF
cdr3_nt: TGTGCCAGCAGCTCCCCGGGACTAGCATACAATGAGCAGTTCTTC
j_call: TRBJ2-1
clone_size: -
d_call: TRBD2
v_call: TRBV13

cdr3_aa: CASSEILNTEAFF
cdr3_nt: TGTGCCAGCAGTGAAATATTGAACACTGAAGCTTTCTTT
j_call: TRBJ1-1
clone_size: -
d_call: -
v_call: TRBV6-1

cdr3_aa: CASSFGGSDTQYF
cdr3_nt: TGTGCCAGCAGTTTCGGGGGATCAGATACGCAGTATTTT
j_call: TRBJ2-3
clone_size: -
d_call: -
v_call: TRBV12-3/TRBV12-4

cdr3_aa: CASSSLTAGGNTIYF
cdr3_nt: TGTGCCAGCAGCTCCCTGACAGCGGGGGGAAACACCATATATTTT
j_call: TRBJ1-3
clone_size: -
d_call: -
v_call: TRBV7-8

cdr3_aa: CASSLATGILHF
cdr3_nt: TGTGCCAGCAGCTTAGCGACAGGGATACTCCACTTT
j_call: TRBJ1-6
clone_size: -
d_call: TRBD1
v_call: TRBV7-2

cdr3_aa: CASSPTQGWGYGYTF
cdr3_nt: TGTGCCAGCAGCCCTACTCAGGGGTGGGGCTATGGCTACACCTTC
j_call: TRBJ1-2
clone_size: -
d_call: -
v_call: TRBV7-9

cdr3_aa: CASSYVWGQDTDTQYF
cdr3_nt: TGTGCCAGCAGTTACGTTTGGGGACAGGACACAGATACGCAGTATTTT
j_call: TRBJ2-3
clone_size: -
d_call: TRBD1
v_call: TRBV6-2/TRBV6-3

cdr3_aa: CASSLTVYQPQHF
cdr3_nt: TGTGCCAGCAGCTTAACAGTCTACCAGCCCCAGCATTTT
j_call: TRBJ1-5
clone_size: -
d_call: -
v_call: TRBV7-3

cdr3_aa: CASSSAGGGDTQYF
cdr3_nt: TGTGCCAGCAGCTCGGCTGGAGGAGGAGATACGCAGTATTTT
j_call: TRBJ2-3
clone_size: -
d_call: -
v_call: TRBV11-3

cdr3_aa: CATTSNSYNSPLHF
cdr3_nt: TGTGCCACCACATCCAACTCCTATAATTCACCCCTCCACTTT
j_call: TRBJ1-6
clone_size: -
d_call: -
v_call: TRBV28

cdr3_aa: CAITPDPGGTDTQYF
cdr3_nt: TGTGCCATCACCCCAGATCCGGGAGGCACAGATACGCAGTATTTT
j_call: TRBJ2-3
clone_size: -
d_call: -
v_call: TRBV10-3

cdr3_aa: CASSLDGQGNSPLHF
cdr3_nt: TGCGCCAGCAGCTTGGACGGACAGGGTAATTCACCCCTCCACTTT
j_call: TRBJ1-6
clone_size: -
d_call: TRBD1
v_call: TRBV5-1

cdr3_aa: CASSPDGTGSDTEAFF
cdr3_nt: TGCGCCAGCAGCCCGGACGGGACAGGGAGTGACACTGAAGCTTTCTTT
j_call: TRBJ1-1
clone_size: -
d_call: TRBD1
v_call: TRBV4-1

cdr3_aa: CASSVEPGLRNGYTF
cdr3_nt: TGTGCCAGCAGCGTAGAACCAGGGCTAAGGAATGGCTACACCTTC
j_call: TRBJ1-2
clone_size: -
d_call: -
v_call: TRBV9

cdr3_aa: CAISGQGESYEQYF
cdr3_nt: TGTGCCATCAGTGGACAGGGAGAATCCTACGAGCAGTACTTC
j_call: TRBJ2-7
clone_size: -
d_call: TRBD1
v_call: TRBV10-3

cdr3_aa: CASSLGIQGYNGYTF
cdr3_nt: TGTGCCAGCAGCTTAGGGATACAGGGGTACAATGGCTACACCTTC
j_call: TRBJ1-2
clone_size: -
d_call: TRBD1
v_call: TRBV7-9

cdr3_aa: CASSLASAKSSYEQYF
cdr3_nt: TGTGCCAGCAGCTTAGCGTCTGCGAAGAGCTCCTACGAGCAGTACTTC
j_call: TRBJ2-7
clone_size: -
d_call: -
v_call: TRBV7-2

cdr3_aa: CASSYRQGYSYEQYF
cdr3_nt: TGTGCCAGCAGCTACCGACAGGGCTACTCCTACGAGCAGTACTTC
j_call: TRBJ2-7
clone_size: -
d_call: TRBD1
v_call: TRBV4-2

cdr3_aa: CASRKGQANYEQYF
cdr3_nt: TGTGCCAGCAGGAAAGGACAGGCAAACTACGAGCAGTACTTC
j_call: TRBJ2-7
clone_size: -
d_call: TRBD1
v_call: TRBV27

cdr3_aa: CASTGGPPGNTIYF
cdr3_nt: TGTGCCAGTACGGGAGGGCCACCTGGAAACACCATATATTTT
j_call: TRBJ1-3
clone_size: -
d_call: -
v_call: TRBV6-5

cdr3_aa: CSASEAGQGAGMNTEAFF
cdr3_nt: TGCAGCGCCTCGGAAGCGGGACAGGGGGCCGGTATGAACACTGAAGCTTTCTTT
j_call: TRBJ1-1
clone_size: -
d_call: TRBD1
v_call: TRBV29-1

cdr3_aa: CASSTGTASNYGYTF
cdr3_nt: TGTGCCAGTAGTACAGGGACAGCTTCTAACTATGGCTACACCTTC
j_call: TRBJ1-2
clone_size: -
d_call: TRBD1
v_call: TRBV19

cdr3_aa: CASSQGGTGGQRGAPTNTQYF
cdr3_nt: TGTGCCAGCAGCCAAGGGGGGACAGGGGGCCAGCGGGGGGCCCCCACTAATACGCAGTATTTT
j_call: TRBJ2-3
clone_size: -
d_call: TRBD1
v_call: TRBV3-1/TRBV3-2

cdr3_aa: CASSQDETGLSEQFF
cdr3_nt: TGTGCCAGCAGCCAAGATGAGACAGGGCTCTCTGAGCAGTTCTTC
j_call: TRBJ2-1
clone_size: -
d_call: TRBD1
v_call: TRBV3-1/TRBV3-2

cdr3_aa: CASSESLGAGTISNQPQHF
cdr3_nt: TGTGCCAGCAGTGAGAGTTTGGGAGCGGGAACTATTAGCAATCAGCCCCAGCATTTT
j_call: TRBJ1-5
clone_size: -
d_call: -
v_call: TRBV27

cdr3_aa: CASSQAPEHPGGIAGGQETQYF
cdr3_nt: TGTGCCAGCAGCCAAGCTCCCGAGCACCCGGGTGGAATAGCGGGGGGACAAGAGACCCAGTACTTC
j_call: TRBJ2-5
clone_size: -
d_call: TRBD2
v_call: TRBV3-1/TRBV3-2

cdr3_aa: CASSPRGLAGGQETQYF
cdr3_nt: TGTGCCAGCAGCCCTAGAGGACTAGCGGGGGGACAAGAGACCCAGTACTTC
j_call: TRBJ2-5
clone_size: -
d_call: TRBD2
v_call: TRBV4-2

cdr3_aa: CASSLVSAGGRNEQFF
cdr3_nt: TGTGCCAGCAGCTTAGTTTCTGCGGGGGGTAGGAATGAGCAGTTCTTC
j_call: TRBJ2-1
clone_size: once
d_call: TRBD2
v_call: TRBV7-8

cdr3_aa: CASSVRGRRETQYF
cdr3_nt: TGTGCCAGCAGCGTTAGGGGGCGCAGGGAGACCCAGTACTTC
j_call: TRBJ2-5
clone_size: -
d_call: TRBD1
v_call: TRBV9